The entry below gives a single T cell receptor (beta chain) sequence along with its context. Germline V gene lookup returns CDR1 SGHAT and CDR2 FQNNGV. There are 14 residues in the CDR3. V was clipped by 6 bases and J by 4 bases; unmatched bases: 6. Assay used: immunoSEQ multiplex PCR; TCRdb lists only in-frame clones, some missing. This sample has some 96,000 clones; around 91% occur once, and the top ten carry approximately 0.15%. The sample originates from a study of OX40 agonist ivuxolimab in advanced cancers. Whole-study context: An anti-OX40 (CD134) antibody with agonistic activity, ivuxolimab, was administered to patients. Ivuxolimab was delivered to patients intravenously every 2 weeks at doses spanning 0.01 to 10 mg/kg. Three patients had partial responses: one hepatocellular carcinoma, two cutaneous melanoma.

This material consisted of CD4+ or CD8+ T cells sorted from blood, taken in a trial of the OX40 agonist ivuxolimab. This clonotype was obtained from an adult with an advanced solid tumor such as melanoma, head and neck, liver or kidney cancer. The chain is built from TRBV11-2 and TRBJ2-5; the match to TRBD2 covers 9 bases. The CDR3 loop is CASRRLAVAETQYF. The CDR3 DNA follows: TGTGCCAGCAGACGACTAGCGGTAGCAGAGACCCAGTACTTC.